One and the same sample provided the 27 T cell receptor beta chains below, sequenced in a study of shared clonotypes between healthy human individuals. Repertoires were generated with immunoSEQ multiplex PCR, while TCRdb's copy carries only in-frame clones and drops some. The sample consists of over 850,000 clones, more than 75% of them appearing once. The sample comprised memory CD4+ T cells from PBMCs. Subset described: CD45RA-negative fraction. These receptors were taken from a man aged 18 to 30 in good health. Some clones in this sample may be carry-over from other donors' samples.

The CDR3 sequence is CAWSGAFNSNQPQHF. The CDR3 nucleotides read TGTGCCTGGAGTGGGGCGTTTAATAGCAATCAGCCCCAGCATTTT. This sequence joins TRBV30 and TRBJ1-5; D remains unclear. The CDR3 spans 15 residues. CDR1 is GTSNPN, CDR2 SVGIG, per germline (reference sequence). V gave up 1 base and J gave up 0 bases, with 10 bases separating them.

The chain uses TRBV14 and TRBJ1-2; TRBD1 aligns across 7 bases. V lost 4 bases, J lost 3 bases, and 8 bases stayed unmatched. The CDR3 is 15 residues long. The germline V gene has CDR1 SGHDN and CDR2 FVKESK. CDR3 bases: TGTGCCAGCAGCCTCGCGGGACAGACTGACTATGGCTACACCTTC. Amino acid sequence: CASSLAGQTDYGYTF. Filled out from reference TRBV14 and TRBJ1-2, the complete variable domain reads EAGVTQFPSHSVIEKGQTVTLRCDPISGHDNLYWYRRVMGKEIKFLLHFVKESKQDESGMPNNRFLAERTGGTYSTLKVQPAELEDSGVYFCASSLAGQTDYGYTFGSGTRLTVV.

With regard to this clone: Since a far larger clone is one base different, this is likely a read error. The chain links TRBV7-9 to TRBJ1-5; D gene uncertain. V lost 5 bases to trimming and J lost 0 bases, with 5 bases between them. CDR3 length: 13 amino acids. Germline assignment: CDR1 SEHNR and CDR2 FQNEAQ (reference sequence). CDR3: CASSPNSNQPQHF. CDR3 in DNA: TGTGCCAGCAGCCCAAATAGCAATCAGCCCCAGCATTTT.

CDR3 amino acids: CSAAREPADTQYF. CDR3 nucleotide sequence: TGCAGCGCTGCGCGGGAGCCGGCAGATACGCAGTATTTT. The genes are TRBV29-1 and TRBJ2-3; TRBD2 agrees at 7 bases. Germline V gene lookup returns CDR1 SQVTM and CDR2 ANQGSEA. V shed 7 bases and J 4 bases; nucleotides not matched to a gene: 8. This CDR3 is built from 13 residues.

This clone appeared a few times. The chain uses TRBV4-1 and TRBJ1-5, with a tentative D call TRBD1 (5 bases). Trimming stripped 0 bases from V and 2 bases from J, with 8 bases between. Germline assignment: CDR1 MGHRA and CDR2 YSYEKL. The CDR3 is 15 amino acids. CDR3 DNA sequence: TGCGCCAGCAGCCAAGATAGCAGGGGCAATCAGCCCCAGCATTTT. Protein product: CASSQDSRGNQPQHF.

The chain recombines TRBV5-1 with TRBJ1-4, with 9 bases that match TRBD1. Trimming at V came to 4 bases and at J to 4 bases, leaving 5 bases not matched to a gene. The CDR3 has 15 residues. Per the germline V gene, CDR1 is SGHRS and CDR2 is YFSETQ. The CDR3 is CASSPGTGSNEKLFF. The CDR3, as DNA: TGCGCCAGCAGCCCCGGGACAGGGAGTAATGAAAAACTGTTTTTT.

CDR3 DNA sequence: TGTGCCAGCAGTTACCAGCGGGTTGGGTACGAGCAGTACTTC. Its translation is CASSYQRVGYEQYF. J is TRBJ2-7 and V is TRBV6-5; D possibly corresponds to TRBD2 (6 bases). The germline V gene has CDR1 MNHEY and CDR2 SVGAGI. V was cut by 2 bases and J by 4 bases, with 12 bases left in between. This CDR3 region has 14 residues.

The J gene is TRBJ2-1, the V gene TRBV28, with 14 positions matching TRBD2. Germline V gene lookup returns CDR1 MDHEN and CDR2 SYDVKM. This CDR3 has 19 residues. After removal of 1 base from V and 4 bases from J, the junction contained 9 bases not matched to a gene. The CDR3: CASSLYNLGLAGDYNEQFF. The CDR3 bases are TGTGCCAGCAGTTTATACAATCTGGGACTAGCGGGGGATTACAATGAGCAGTTCTTC.

Here the CDR3 reads CASSSEWGNTIYF. Written as DNA, the CDR3 is TGTGCCAGCAGCTCGGAATGGGGAAACACCATATATTTT. The chain joins TRBV7-3 to TRBJ1-3; D remains ambiguous. This CDR3 contains 13 residues. The V end lost 4 bases, the J end lost 4 bases, and 8 bases lay between the germline ends. Germline V lookup: CDR1 SGHTA, CDR2 FQGTGA. The full variable domain, rest sourced from reference TRBV7-3 and TRBJ1-3, is GAGVSQTPSNKVTEKGKYVELRCDPISGHTALYWYRQSLGQGPEFLIYFQGTGAADDSGLPNDRFFAVRPEGSVSTLKIQRTERGDSAVYLCASSSEWGNTIYFGEGSWLTVV.

This chain uses TRBV6-5 with TRBJ1-1; TRBD1 might be the D (6 bases). The CDR3 runs 16 residues. Looked up from germline, CDR1 is MNHEY and CDR2 is SVGAGI. Deletions cut 1 base from V and 5 bases from J, with 17 bases between. The CDR3 loop reads CASSYWRQERGTEAFF. CDR3 bases: TGTGCCAGCAGTTACTGGCGACAGGAGAGGGGGACTGAAGCTTTCTTT.

This clone showed up many times. The same CDR3 arises from other DNA sequences in this sample as well. This chain joins TRBV30 and TRBJ2-5, with 12 bases matching TRBD2. CDR3 size: 13 residues. In germline, CDR1 is GTSNPN, CDR2 SVGIG (reference sequence). CDR3 loop: CAQATSGRETQYF. The DNA of the CDR3 is TGTGCGCAGGCCACTAGCGGGAGGGAGACCCAGTACTTC.

V usage is TRBV15 and J usage is TRBJ2-1; 7 nucleotides agree with TRBD2. The V segment lost 1 base and the J segment 5 bases; nucleotides outside the gene matches: 5. The CDR3 is 15 amino acids. The germline gives CDR1 LNHNV, CDR2 YYDKDF (reference sequence). The CDR3 spells CATSRAGEGDNEQFF. CDR3 DNA sequence: TGTGCCACCAGCAGAGCGGGGGAGGGTGACAATGAGCAGTTCTTC.

About this clone: Different DNA sequences within this sample yield the same CDR3. This chain's CDR3 is CASSYQGPRNTEAFF. The CDR3, as DNA: TGTGCCAGCAGTTATCAGGGACCCCGGAACACTGAAGCTTTCTTT. The rearrangement joins TRBV6-5 to TRBJ1-1; the D gene is possibly TRBD1 (5 bases). This CDR3 comprises 15 residues. The V and J ends lost 3 bases and 1 base respectively, with 12 bases between them. Germline lookup yields CDR1 MNHEY and CDR2 SVGAGI.

This clone was seen a single time. This chain connects TRBV9 to TRBJ2-5; 9 positions match TRBD1. The ends lost 7 bases at V and 5 bases at J; junction bases unmatched: 12. There are 15 residues in the CDR3. CDR1 SGDLS and CDR2 YYNGEE come from the germline V gene. The CDR3 region is CASGAGTGLWETQYF. CDR3 DNA sequence: TGTGCCAGCGGGGCCGGGACAGGGTTATGGGAGACCCAGTACTTC.

Concerning this clone: A read error is possible here, since a much larger clone lies one base away. Other DNA sequences in the sample encode the same CDR3. V gene TRBV15 combines with J gene TRBJ1-1; unclear D gene. The CDR3 has 11 residues. CDR1 is LNHNV, CDR2 YYDKDF, per germline (reference sequence). Deletions cut 0 bases from V and 5 bases from J, with 1 base between. The CDR3 nucleotides are TGTGCCACCAGCAGAGATACTGAAGCTTTCTTT. The encoded protein is CATSRDTEAFF. Full variable domain (missing parts from reference TRBV15 and TRBJ1-1): DAMVIQNPRYQVTQFGKPVTLSCSQTLNHNVMYWYQQKSSQAPKLLFHYYDKDFNNEADTPDNFQSRRPNTSFCFLDIRSPGLGDTAMYLCATSRDTEAFFGQGTRLTVV.

With respect to this clone: Additional DNA sequences in this sample encode the identical CDR3. The CDR3 DNA sequence: TGTGCCATCAGTGAGTCACTAGCGCGGGAGACCCAGTACTTC. Protein product: CAISESLARETQYF. The chain uses TRBV10-3 and TRBJ2-5, with 7 bases lining up with TRBD2. Looked up from germline, CDR1 is ENHRY and CDR2 is SYGVKD. The V and J ends lost 0 bases and 5 bases, in that order; junction bases with no gene match: 3. The CDR3 runs to 14 residues.

Written as DNA, the CDR3 is TGTGCCAGCAGCTTAGCGGGGAGGCGACAAGAGACCCAGTACTTC. It codes for CASSLAGRRQETQYF. The rearrangement uses TRBV7-9 and TRBJ2-5; D possibly corresponds to TRBD2 (6 bases). V lost 0 bases to trimming and J lost 2 bases, with 10 bases between them. The CDR3 sequence is 15 residues long. Germline V gives CDR1 SEHNR, CDR2 FQNEAQ (reference sequence).

Here the CDR3 reads CASSGTSWGETQYF. In DNA, the CDR3 is TGTGCCAGCAGTGGGACTAGCTGGGGAGAGACCCAGTACTTC. This chain connects TRBV9 to TRBJ2-5, with 9 bases lining up with TRBD2. Trimming cost V 5 bases and J 4 bases; bases outside gene matches: 6. CDR3 size: 14 residues. CDR1 is SGDLS, CDR2 YYNGEE, per germline.

The rearrangement links TRBV13 to TRBJ1-2, with TRBD1 as a possible D gene (6 bases). CDR1 and CDR2 (germline): PRHDT, FYEKMQ (reference sequence). The CDR3 is made up of 13 amino acids. With 5 bases removed from V and 2 bases from J, the gap between germline ends came to 9 bases. CDR3 loop: CASSLTGNYGYTF. DNA for the CDR3: TGTGCCAGCAGCCTAACAGGGAACTATGGCTACACCTTC.

This chain connects TRBV11-2 to TRBJ2-3, with D perhaps TRBD1 (5 bases). Trimming stripped 4 bases from V and 5 bases from J, with 19 bases between. The germline gives CDR1 SGHAT, CDR2 FQNNGV. The length of the CDR3 is 16 residues. CDR3 in amino acids: CASSSRQFWSIDTQYF. CDR3 DNA sequence: TGTGCCAGCAGCTCTCGACAGTTTTGGTCGATAGATACGCAGTATTTT.

The chain is built from TRBV15 and TRBJ2-1, with 8 bases that match TRBD2. The CDR3 runs to 14 residues. With V trimmed by 2 bases and J by 4 bases, 1 base remained unmatched. The V gene's germline CDR1 is LNHNV and CDR2 YYDKDF (reference sequence). The CDR3 sequence is CATSRKREYNEQFF. The DNA of the CDR3 is TGTGCCACCAGCAGAAAGCGGGAGTACAATGAGCAGTTCTTC.

CDR3 in DNA: TGCAGCGTTGAAGCCCAAGCCAAAAACATTCAGTACTTC. Residues: CSVEAQAKNIQYF. This chain connects TRBV29-1 to TRBJ2-4; no reliable D call. Germline values: CDR1 SQVTM, CDR2 ANQGSEA. V dropped 1 base and J dropped 0 bases, with 4 bases sitting between them. This CDR3 has 13 residues.

About this clone itself: The same CDR3 is also encoded by other DNA sequences in this sample. The chain couples TRBV11-2 to TRBJ2-1; tentative D call: TRBD1 (6 bases). V lost 4 bases and J lost 1, with 8 bases in between. This CDR3 is built from 14 residues. CDR1 SGHAT and CDR2 FQNNGV come from the germline V gene. CDR3 nucleotides: TGTGCCAGCAGCTCACAGGGTTCCTACAATGAGCAGTTCTTC. It yields the protein CASSSQGSYNEQFF.

The V and J genes are TRBV5-1 and TRBJ2-1; 11 positions agree with TRBD2. The CDR3 length is 16 residues. V trimming: 4 bases; J trimming: 11 bases; junction bases outside the gene matches: 14. The germline V gene has CDR1 SGHRS and CDR2 YFSETQ. The CDR3 is CASSPTGTSGQQKQFF. The CDR3 DNA is TGCGCCAGCAGCCCTACCGGGACTAGCGGTCAACAGAAGCAGTTCTTC. Combining the CDR3 with reference TRBV5-1 and TRBJ2-1 gives the whole variable domain KAGVTQTPRYLIKTRGQQVTLSCSPISGHRSVSWYQQTPGQGLQFLFEYFSETQRNKGNFPGRFSGRQFSNSRSEMNVSTLELGDSALYLCASSPTGTSGQQKQFFGPGTRLTVL.

The chain recombines TRBV6-1 with TRBJ1-5; no clear D. Germline loops: CDR1 MNHNS, CDR2 SASEGT. The CDR3 spans 15 residues. V gave up 7 bases and J gave up 0 bases, with 13 bases separating them. The CDR3 sequence is CASTTYGFSNQPQHF. The CDR3 region has the DNA TGTGCCAGCACGACCTACGGTTTTAGCAATCAGCCCCAGCATTTT.

This clone was seen a handful of times. This sample includes further DNA sequences coding for the same CDR3. The chain has TRBV28 and TRBJ2-1, with 10 nucleotides matching TRBD2. Unmatched junction bases numbered 6, after V lost 0 bases and J lost 7 bases. The CDR3 covers 16 residues. Germline V gene sequence: CDR1 MDHEN, CDR2 SYDVKM. The CDR3 is CASSLWASGRGNEQFF. The CDR3 nucleotides read TGTGCCAGCAGTTTATGGGCTAGCGGGAGAGGGAATGAGCAGTTCTTC.

This chain links TRBV5-4 with TRBJ1-1, with 9 positions matching TRBD1. Germline V gene data show CDR1 as SGHNT and CDR2 as YYREEE (reference sequence). The trim removed 4 bases at V and 4 bases at J, leaving 8 bases unmatched. This CDR3 comprises 15 residues. CDR3 nucleotide sequence: TGTGCCAGCAGCCCCATGACAGGGGGTGCCACTGAAGCTTTCTTT. It translates to CASSPMTGGATEAFF.